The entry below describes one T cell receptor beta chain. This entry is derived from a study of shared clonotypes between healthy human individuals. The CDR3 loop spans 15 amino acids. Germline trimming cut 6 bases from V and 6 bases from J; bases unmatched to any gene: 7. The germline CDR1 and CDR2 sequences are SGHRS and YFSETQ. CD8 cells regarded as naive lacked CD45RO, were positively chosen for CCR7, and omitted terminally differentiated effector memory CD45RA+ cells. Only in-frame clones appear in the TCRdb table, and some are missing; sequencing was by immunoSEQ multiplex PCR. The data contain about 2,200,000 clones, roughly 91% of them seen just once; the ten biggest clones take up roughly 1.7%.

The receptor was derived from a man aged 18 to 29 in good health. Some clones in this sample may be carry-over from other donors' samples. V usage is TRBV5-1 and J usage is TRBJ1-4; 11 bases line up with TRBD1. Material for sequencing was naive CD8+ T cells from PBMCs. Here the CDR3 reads CASKRWGQGDEKLFF. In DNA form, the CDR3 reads TGCGCCAGCAAAAGATGGGGACAGGGGGATGAAAAACTGTTTTTT.